This TCR beta chain is drawn from a study of T cell repertoires in cytomegalovirus infection. About the study: Indicated by public TCR beta signatures were CMV infection and matching HLA type.

Points from the study as a whole: HLA-C-restricted CMV clonotypes gave the most frequent clonotype in two of eight donors. Carriage of CMV together with the relevant HLA was identifiable through cumulative public TCR beta family frequency.

This clonotype was counted between two and nine times. What it binds is unknown. MiXCR, applied by TCRdb to the reads, yields one record per CDR3 protein. The sample lists 71,000 or so distinct CDR3 sequences, 20% seen once, with roughly two thirds in the top ten. The CDR3 sequence is 14 residues long. Germline V gives CDR1 SGHAT, CDR2 FQDESV (reference sequence). V gave up 1 base and J gave up 3 bases, with 7 bases separating them. Sequenced here: CD8+ T cells from cultured PBMCs, sampled from culture after CMV antigen stimulation. This receptor was obtained from a human donor in good health (CMV status not recorded). Some clones in this sample may be carry-over from other donors' samples. The V and J genes are TRBV11-1 and TRBJ2-1; no reliable D call. The CDR3 bases are TGTGCCAGCAGCTTAGACGCCGGCTACAATGAGCAGTTCTTC. This gives the protein CASSLDAGYNEQFF. The full variable domain, its missing parts supplied by reference TRBV11-1 and TRBJ2-1, is EAEVAQSPRYKITEKSQAVAFWCDPISGHATLYWYRQILGQGPELLVQFQDESVVDDSQLPKDRFSAERLKGVDSTLKIQPAELGDSAMYLCASSLDAGYNEQFFGPGTRLTVL.